Presented here are 31 T cell receptor beta chains from one specimen sequenced in a study of CD8+ T cells in alopecia areata. As the sequencing template, cDNA was produced by extracting RNA and reverse transcribing it. The protocol was immunoSEQ multiplex PCR, while the TCRdb copy is restricted to in-frame clones and leaves out a portion. This sample includes 1,500 to 2,000 clones with no singletons; its ten biggest clones take up roughly half. Sample: lesional skin. Receptors were obtained from a C3H/HeJ mouse with alopecia areata. The MHC haplotype recorded for the strain is H2-k.

For this clone: Gene names and germline refer to mouse. The read is 4 residues too short to cover the CDR3 end, so that end is filled in from the germline J gene. This chain joins TRBV1 and TRBJ2-2; tentatively, D is TRBD1 (6 bases). CDR1 NSQYPW and CDR2 LRSPGD come from the germline V gene (reference sequence). This CDR3 has 15 residues. Partial CDR3 DNA: TGCAGGTGCAGTGCAATCAGGGGAGACACCGGG. Protein product: CRCSAIRGDTG. The entire CDR3 protein is CRCSAIRGDTGQLYF.

This clone came up many times. All gene names here are mouse names. The CDR3 end falls 4 residues outside the read, so it is completed with the germline J gene. The rearrangement joins TRBV14 to TRBJ2-7, with 8 bases that match TRBD1. CDR3 length: 14 amino acids. The J segment lost 0 bases and the V segment lost 2 bases, leaving 1 base of the junction unmatched. Germline V CDR1 and CDR2: SGHDT, FRDEAV. Partial CDR3 DNA: TGTGCCAGCAGTTTTGGGACAGGCTCCTAT. Amino acids: CASSFGTGSY. In full, the CDR3 reads CASSFGTGSYEQYF.

This clone is hyperexpanded. Genes and germline are mouse. The read comes to an end 4 residues before the CDR3 does, leaving the germline J gene to fill in the end. Other DNA sequences from this sample encode an identical CDR3 as well. The V and J genes are TRBV19 and TRBJ2-7, with 11 bases identical to TRBD2. The ends lost 2 bases at V and 1 base at J; junction bases unmatched: 2. The germline gives CDR1 FNHDT, CDR2 SITEND (reference sequence). This CDR3 is 15 amino acids long. CDR3 DNA, as far as it was read: TGTGCCAGCAGTATCGGGACTGGGGGTTCCTAT. Translating it yields CASSIGTGGSY. The full CDR3 protein reads CASSIGTGGSYEQYF.

By frequency in the sample, this clone is medium-sized. Here the gene names and germline are mouse. The CDR3 end falls 4 residues outside the read, so it is completed with the germline J gene. This chain joins TRBV13-3 and TRBJ1-4; a weak D match, TRBD1 (5 bases). The CDR3 consists of 14 residues. Germline V gene lookup returns CDR1 NNHDY and CDR2 SYVADS. V was pared by 3 bases and J by 3 bases, with 9 bases between. The sequenced part of the CDR3 DNA is TGTGCCAGCAGTGCAGGGTGGACCAACGAA. Translating it yields CASSAGWTNE. From start to end, the CDR3 is CASSAGWTNERLFF.

Sample share makes this clone medium-sized. Each gene name is a mouse one. The read ends 4 residues shy of where the CDR3 ends; the end is completed using the germline J gene. The V and J genes are TRBV13-3 and TRBJ1-2; 8 bases fit TRBD1. The V gene's germline CDR1 is NNHDY and CDR2 SYVADS. The ends lost 5 bases at V and 3 bases at J; junction bases unmatched: 0. This CDR3 is built from 12 residues. The covered CDR3 bases are TGTGCCAGCAGGACAGGGGACTCC. Translating it yields CASRTGDS. The whole CDR3 is CASRTGDSDYTF.

This clone was seen at least ten times. Germline and genes: mouse. The DNA read from the CDR3 is TGCACCTGCAGTGCAGATCCTTTGGGGGGCTAT. Translation gives CTCSADPLGGY. In full, the CDR3 reads CTCSADPLGGYEQYF. The V call is TRBV1, the J call TRBJ2-7; 7 nucleotides match TRBD2. The read comes to an end 4 residues before the CDR3 does, leaving the germline J gene to fill in the end. With 0 bases clipped from V and 3 bases from J, the junction kept 5 bases outside the gene matches. The CDR3 totals 15 residues. Germline CDR1 is NSQYPW and CDR2 is LRSPGD (reference sequence).

On this clone itself: Gene names and germline match the mouse. The read finishes 4 residues shy of the CDR3 end, and the germline J gene is used to complete it. The rearrangement links TRBV31 to TRBJ2-7; 11 bases are a match to TRBD2. Germline V gives CDR1 GKSSPN, CDR2 SITVG. This CDR3 has 15 amino acids. CDR3 protein: CAWASGLGAAYEQYF. CDR3 DNA, as far as it was read: TGTGCCTGGGCCTCGGGACTGGGGGCTGCATAT.

For this clone: Genes and germline come from the mouse. Read data end 4 residues before the CDR3 end; the end is taken from the germline J gene. V is TRBV3 and J is TRBJ1-2, with D hard to call. The CDR3 runs to 14 residues. The V gene lost 6 bases and the J gene lost 1 base, with 12 bases spanning the gap. Germline-derived CDR1 and CDR2 are SNHLY and FYNGKV (reference sequence). CDR3 residues: CASSDGVRNSDYTF. The CDR3 bases that were read are TGTGCCAGCAGTGATGGGGTAAGAAACTCC.

By sample fraction, this clone is large (0.1 to 1%). Gene names are mouse gene names. The CDR3 end is not reached by the read, which stops 4 residues before it; the germline J gene fills it in. The sample contains more than one DNA sequence encoding this CDR3. J is TRBJ2-1 and V is TRBV5; the match to TRBD1 covers 9 bases. The V gene end was trimmed by 1 base and the J gene end by 6 bases; junction bases not matched to a gene: 1. Germline V CDR1 and CDR2: LGHNA, YNLKQL (reference sequence). This CDR3 has 14 amino acids. Here the CDR3 reads CASSQGDRAAEQFF. CDR3 bases read: TGTGCCAGCAGCCAAGGGGACAGGGCTGCT.

This clone has more than one count but fewer than ten. The genes and germline here are from mouse. With the read ending 4 residues before the CDR3 end, the germline J gene is used to fill in that end. The V gene is TRBV13-3, the J gene TRBJ2-7; 8 positions agree with TRBD2. This CDR3 has 13 amino acids. Germline assignment: CDR1 NNHDY and CDR2 SYVADS. Trimming took 4 bases from V and 0 from J; bases not matched to a gene: 0. CDR3 bases read: TGTGCCAGCAGTCTGGGGGGCTCCTAT. This encodes CASSLGGSY. The full CDR3 reads CASSLGGSYEQYF.

This clone appeared many times. Mouse germline and gene names are used. The sequence runs out 4 residues before the end of the CDR3; the remainder is reconstructed from the germline J gene. The rearrangement uses TRBV1 and TRBJ1-4, with TRBD1 matching over 8 bases. Per the germline V gene, CDR1 is NSQYPW and CDR2 is LRSPGD (reference sequence). The CDR3 runs to 16 residues. V gave up 3 bases and J gave up 0 bases; unmatched junction bases: 3. The part of the CDR3 DNA that was read is TGCACCTGCAGTGCGCACAGGGGGGTTTCCAACGAA. It yields the protein CTCSAHRGVSNE. The full CDR3 reads CTCSAHRGVSNERLFF.

As to this clone: A far larger clone is just one base off, so this is likely a read error. Mouse names are used for the genes. The read stops 4 residues short of the end of the CDR3; the missing end is completed from the germline J gene. The chain joins TRBV19 to TRBJ1-4, with D possibly TRBD1 on 6 matching bases. The CDR3 is 15 amino acids. Germline CDR1 reads FNHDT; CDR2 reads SITEND (reference sequence). V dropped 4 bases and J dropped 6 bases, with 16 bases sitting between them. The covered CDR3 bases are TGTGCCAGCAGTCCCGGGGACACGGAGGACGAA. It yields the protein CASSPGDTEDE. In full, the CDR3 is CASSPGDTEDERLFF.

This clone was counted a few times. TCRdb's protein and the translated DNA diverge at residue 15; the protein reported here is the translation of the DNA. This sequence is one base from a far larger clone and is likely a read error. Gene names are mouse gene names. The read finishes 3 residues shy of the CDR3 end, and the germline J gene is used to complete it. The V and J genes are TRBV13-2 and TRBJ1-6; 10 nucleotides agree with TRBD1. TRBJ1-6 is known as an ORF, though its function is uncertain. The germline gives CDR1 NNHNN, CDR2 SYGAGS (reference sequence). The CDR3 has 18 amino acids. The part of the CDR3 DNA that was read is TGTGCCAGCGGGGCTTCGGACAGGGGGAATTCCCATAATTCGCCC. This encodes CASGASDRGNSHNSP. The full CDR3 is CASGASDRGNSHNSPLYF.

This clone was observed at least ten times. The genes are named according to mouse. The CDR3 extends 4 residues past the end of the read, so its final part is completed from the germline J gene. The chain joins TRBV13-1 to TRBJ2-2; TRBD1 is a possible D gene (5 bases). The CDR3 extends over 12 amino acids. Germline V gene sequence: CDR1 NSHNY, CDR2 SYGAGN. V lost 6 bases and J 3 bases, leaving 6 bases between the germline ends. The part of the CDR3 DNA that was read is TGTGCCAGCAAAGGGGACACCGGG. It encodes CASKGDTG. In full, the CDR3 reads CASKGDTGQLYF.

This clone came up many times. Any gene name here is a mouse gene name. The read halts 4 residues ahead of the CDR3 end, with the missing end drawn from the germline J gene. The sample has other DNA sequences that encode this CDR3 too. The V gene is TRBV1, the J gene TRBJ2-1; 10 positions agree with TRBD2. Germline assignment: CDR1 NSQYPW and CDR2 LRSPGD (reference sequence). The CDR3 covers 18 residues. Partial CDR3 DNA: TGCACCTGCAGTGCAGATAGGGACTGGGGAGGGGGTGGGGCT. Amino acids: CTCSADRDWGGGGA. The full CDR3 protein is CTCSADRDWGGGGAEQFF.

This clone has at least ten counts. The gene names given are mouse names. The CDR3 end is not reached by the read, which stops 4 residues before it; the germline J gene fills it in. This chain joins TRBV5 and TRBJ2-4, with 8 bases lining up with TRBD2. V gave up 0 bases and J gave up 0 bases; unmatched junction bases: 5. Germline values: CDR1 LGHNA, CDR2 YNLKQL (reference sequence). The CDR3 is 17 residues long. The CDR3 sequence: CASSQEDWGLSQNTLYF. CDR3 DNA (partial): TGTGCCAGCAGCCAAGAAGACTGGGGCTTAAGTCAAAAC.

In regard to this clone: Each gene name is a mouse one. The CDR3 end is not reached by the read, which stops 4 residues before it; the germline J gene fills it in. Other DNA sequences in this sample translate to the same CDR3. The V call is TRBV14, the J call TRBJ2-7; 8 bases align to TRBD1. In germline, CDR1 is SGHDT, CDR2 FRDEAV. The CDR3 has 15 amino acids. With V trimmed by 4 bases and J by 0 bases, 6 bases remained unmatched. Partial CDR3 DNA: TGTGCCAGCAGTATCGGGACAGGCGGCTCCTAT. It yields the protein CASSIGTGGSY. The CDR3 as a whole reads CASSIGTGGSYEQYF.

In this sample, this clone turned up a few times. The protein TCRdb lists differs from the translation of the DNA at residue 16; the protein given here is translated from the DNA itself. The germline and genes are mouse ones. The CDR3 end lies 3 residues beyond the end of the read and is filled in from the germline J gene. The chain recombines TRBV13-1 with TRBJ1-3, with 9 bases matching TRBD1. Unmatched junction bases numbered 10, after V lost 0 bases and J lost 0 bases. The V gene's germline CDR1 is NSHNY and CDR2 SYGAGN. The CDR3 totals 19 residues. The chain's CDR3 is CASSDGHRGRRHSGNTLYF. The part of the CDR3 DNA that was read is TGTGCCAGCAGTGATGGGCACAGGGGGCGTAGGCATTCTGGAAATACG.

This clone has ten or more counts. At residue 10, the translated DNA and the protein in TCRdb do not agree; the protein given here is derived from the DNA. All gene names here are mouse names. Coverage ceases 3 residues before the CDR3 finishes, and the germline J gene fills in the end. This chain links TRBV29 with TRBJ1-3; 7 bases line up with TRBD1. Germline CDR1 MSHET, CDR2 SYDVDS. This CDR3 is 13 amino acids long. V lost 6 bases and J lost 1; bases outside the gene matches: 0. CDR3 DNA (partial): TGTGCTAGCAGACAGGGGTCTGGAAATACG. It yields the protein CASRQGSGNT. The entire CDR3 sequence reads CASRQGSGNTLYF.

A word on this clone: Here the gene names and germline are mouse. The CDR3 is cut off 4 residues early in the read; its end comes from the germline J gene. The rearrangement uses TRBV2 and TRBJ2-4, with 12 bases aligning to TRBD2. The CDR3 length is 16 residues. Germline assignment: CDR1 LGHNA and CDR2 YSYQKL. V shed 6 bases, J shed 1 base, and the junction held 5 bases outside the gene matches. CDR3 DNA (partial): TGTGCCAGCAGGACTGGGGGGGCGCGGGGTCAAAAC. Translating gives CASRTGGARGQN. The CDR3 reads in full as CASRTGGARGQNTLYF.

This clone is medium-sized (0.01 to 0.1%) by share. Gene names denote mouse genes. The CDR3 end is not reached by the read, which stops 4 residues before it; the germline J gene fills it in. Other DNA sequences in the sample encode the same CDR3. The chain joins TRBV13-1 to TRBJ2-1, with TRBD1 matching over 12 bases. Germline loops: CDR1 NSHNY, CDR2 SYGAGN. V was pared by 5 bases and J by 6 bases, with 9 bases of the junction left unmatched. The CDR3 loop spans 16 amino acids. CDR3 bases read: TGTGCCAGCAGCTCATCCGGGACAGGGGGCTTTGCT. Protein sequence: CASSSSGTGGFA. The entire CDR3 protein is CASSSSGTGGFAEQFF.

This clone was observed at least ten times. All gene names here are mouse names. The read terminates 4 residues ahead of where the CDR3 ends, so the germline J gene completes it. The chain employs TRBV13-3 and TRBJ1-4; D not resolved. Trimming left V 1 base short and J 0 bases short, with 4 bases between. The CDR3 spans 14 residues. Per the germline V gene, CDR1 is NNHDY and CDR2 is SYVADS. The chain's CDR3 is CASSDQISNERLFF. The DNA read from the CDR3 is TGTGCCAGCAGTGATCAGATTTCCAACGAA.

In the case of this clone: Germline and genes here are mouse. The CDR3 is cut off 4 residues early in the read; its end comes from the germline J gene. This chain uses TRBV13-3 with TRBJ2-1, with 10 bases matching TRBD2. The CDR3 loop spans 16 amino acids. Germline V gene lookup returns CDR1 NNHDY and CDR2 SYVADS. The V segment lost 5 bases and the J segment 1 base; nucleotides outside the gene matches: 6. Incomplete CDR3 DNA: TGTGCCAGCAGCAGCCCGGACTGGGGGAACTATGCT. Encoded protein: CASSSPDWGNYA. From start to end, the CDR3 is CASSSPDWGNYAEQFF.

This clone was counted at least ten times. The protein recorded in TCRdb does not match the translated DNA at residue 14; the protein presented here comes from translating the DNA. Gene and germline names: mouse. The CDR3 goes on 3 residues after the read ends, and that part is filled in from the germline J gene. The gene calls are TRBV3 and TRBJ1-6; 12 nucleotides align to TRBD1. TRBJ1-6 is an ORF, with its function uncertain. Germline CDR1 reads SNHLY; CDR2 reads FYNGKV (reference sequence). V lost 6 bases to trimming and J lost 5 bases; unmatched junction nucleotides: 8. CDR3 length: 17 residues. Incomplete CDR3 DNA: TGTGCCAGCAGTGATGGGGACAGGGGGCGGGATAATTCGCCC. Residues: CASSDGDRGRDNSP. The CDR3, in full, reads CASSDGDRGRDNSPLYF.

This clone was recorded a few times. Here the gene names and germline are mouse. The CDR3 goes on 4 residues after the read ends, and that part is filled in from the germline J gene. The chain has TRBV4 and TRBJ2-7, with 9 bases identical to TRBD2. Trimming took 6 bases from V and 0 from J; bases not matched to a gene: 6. From germline, CDR1 is LGHDT and CDR2 YNNKQL (reference sequence). This CDR3 has 15 amino acids. CDR3 DNA, as far as it was read: TGTGCCAGCAGTCCGGACTGGGGTACCTCCTAT. Residues: CASSPDWGTSY. The whole CDR3 protein reads CASSPDWGTSYEQYF.

There are many counts of this clone. Mouse gene names apply. The read terminates 4 residues before the CDR3 end, so the remaining end is supplied by the germline J gene. This rearrangement joins TRBV5 to TRBJ2-7, with 11 bases identical to TRBD2. Germline V lookup: CDR1 LGHNA, CDR2 YNLKQL (reference sequence). This CDR3 spans 15 amino acids. CDR3 region: CASSPRDWGSYEQYF. CDR3 DNA (partial): TGTGCCAGCAGCCCCCGGGACTGGGGGTCTTAT.

This clone was recorded a few times. Gene names and germline match the mouse. The CDR3 goes on 4 residues after the read ends, and that part is filled in from the germline J gene. The chain uses TRBV13-2 and TRBJ2-4; 11 bases are shared with TRBD2. Germline loops: CDR1 NNHNN, CDR2 SYGAGS (reference sequence). The CDR3 length is 17 residues. J was trimmed by 1 base and V by 0 bases; bases with no gene match: 4. The CDR3 DNA, read in part, is TGTGCCAGCGGTGATGCAAGGGGACTGGGGGGTCAAAAC. Its protein is CASGDARGLGGQN. The whole CDR3 sequence is CASGDARGLGGQNTLYF.

For this clone: Gene and germline names: mouse. The read terminates 4 residues before the CDR3 end, so the remaining end is supplied by the germline J gene. This chain joins TRBV4 and TRBJ2-7; TRBD1 matches at 7 bases. CDR3 length: 15 amino acids. V lost 4 bases to trimming and J lost 0 bases; unmatched junction nucleotides: 6. CDR1 is LGHDT and CDR2 is YNNKQL in the germline V gene (reference sequence). CDR3 amino acids: CASSFGTVYSYEQYF. CDR3 bases read: TGTGCCAGCAGCTTCGGGACAGTGTACTCCTAT.

By frequency in the sample, this clone is large (0.1 to 1%). Genes and germline are mouse. The sequenced fragment ends 4 residues before the CDR3 boundary, so the rest is inferred from the germline J gene. The V gene is TRBV17, the J gene TRBJ2-1; perhaps TRBD1 as D (6 bases). CDR1 is MNHDT and CDR2 is YYDKIL in the germline V gene. The CDR3 runs 15 residues. Trimming pared 0 bases from V and 4 bases from J, leaving 10 bases between. Here the CDR3 reads CASSRDGTTYAEQFF. CDR3 DNA, as far as it was read: TGTGCTAGCAGTAGAGATGGGACAACTTATGCT.

By proportion, this clone is large. Mouse gene names and germline throughout. The CDR3 end lies 4 residues beyond the end of the read and is filled in from the germline J gene. The chain employs TRBV13-3 and TRBJ1-1; D perhaps matches TRBD1 (6 bases). Germline V gene sequence: CDR1 NNHDY, CDR2 SYVADS. CDR3 length: 12 residues. CDR3 sequence: CASSGRGPEVFF. The sequenced part of the CDR3 DNA is TGTGCCAGCAGCGGCAGGGGCCCA.

This clone has a count of ten or more. The gene symbols are mouse symbols. Read coverage stops 4 residues before the CDR3 terminus; the germline J gene supplies the remainder. The chain combines TRBV13-3 with TRBJ2-1; 13 nucleotides agree with TRBD2. The CDR3 has 15 residues. Per germline, CDR1 NNHDY and CDR2 SYVADS. Trimming took 3 bases from V and 6 from J; bases not matched to a gene: 3. This CDR3 is CASSGTGGALAEQFF. CDR3 DNA, as far as it was read: TGTGCCAGCAGTGGGACTGGGGGGGCGCTTGCT.